The rows below give T cell receptor beta chains drawn from one sample of a study of cytomegalovirus exposure and HLA in healthy donors. TCRdb's table, derived via immunoSEQ multiplex PCR, lists solely in-frame clones and lacks some. The sample carries approximately 95,000 clones, less than 80% recorded once. The specimen was PBMCs. These receptors originate from a woman in her 40s in good health and CMV-seropositive. Both conserved end residues are part of each CDR3. The D gene is left open where the match is weak. Clone size is given for some rows only: seen once, a few or many times, or a class if the clone is expanded.

D gene | clone size | J gene | V gene | CDR3 DNA | CDR3 protein
- | - | TRBJ2-1 | TRBV2 | TGTGCCAGCAGAGTGAGACTCCACTCCTACAATGAGCAGTTCTTC | CASRVRLHSYNEQFF
- | once | TRBJ2-2 | TRBV5-4 | TGTGCCAGCAGCTTGGACAGTATGAACACCGGGGAGCTGTTTTTT | CASSLDSMNTGELFF
TRBD1 | - | TRBJ1-1 | TRBV19 | TGTGCCAGTAGGTGGACAGGGTCGAACACTGAAGCTTTCTTT | CASRWTGSNTEAFF
- | - | TRBJ2-7 | TRBV28 | TGTGCCAGCAGTTCACAGTACGAGCAGTACTTC | CASSSQYEQYF
- | - | TRBJ2-3 | TRBV5-6 | TGTGCCAGCAGCTTGGTTAGCGGAAGCACAGATACGCAGTATTTT | CASSLVSGSTDTQYF
TRBD2 | once | TRBJ2-1 | TRBV4-2 | TGTGCCAGCAGCTCTCTAGCGGGAGTGACGGACAATGAGCAGTTCTTC | CASSSLAGVTDNEQFF
TRBD1 | - | TRBJ1-1 | TRBV6-1 | TGTGCCAGCAGTGACGAAGGCGACAGGGACACTGAAGCTTTCTTT | CASSDEGDRDTEAFF
TRBD2 | - | TRBJ2-1 | TRBV28 | TGTGCCAGCTTGGGCGGGAGCTACAATGAGCAGTTCTTC | CASLGGSYNEQFF
- | - | TRBJ2-5 | TRBV10-2 | TGCGCCAGCCCGCCCGGGGTCGGGCAAGAGACCCAGTACTTC | CASPPGVGQETQYF
- | - | TRBJ1-2 | TRBV4-1 | TGCGCCAGCAGCCAAAGACAGTTCTATGGCTACACCTTC | CASSQRQFYGYTF
- | few | TRBJ1-1 | TRBV14 | TGTGCCAGCAGCCGAAGCCCAGGTCGTGCTTTCTTT | CASSRSPGRAFF
- | - | TRBJ2-3 | TRBV5-6 | TGTGCCAGCAGCTTGGACAGGCCAGATACGCAGTATTTT | CASSLDRPDTQYF
TRBD2 | - | TRBJ2-1 | TRBV9 | TGTGCCAGCAGCAAAACTAGCGGGAGAGGGAATGAGCAGTTCTTC | CASSKTSGRGNEQFF
TRBD2 | few | TRBJ2-5 | TRBV5-8 | TGTGCCAGCAGCTTGTGGACTAGCGGGGACCGAGAGACCCAGTACTTC | CASSLWTSGDRETQYF
- | - | TRBJ2-7 | TRBV7-8 | TGTGCCAGCCGCGAATTGGCCGGGATTTCCATGTACGAGCAGTACTTC | CASRELAGISMYEQYF
TRBD1 | - | TRBJ1-2 | TRBV6-1 | TGTGCCAGCAGTGCAGGACAGGGTGATAATGGCTACACCTTC | CASSAGQGDNGYTF
TRBD1 | - | TRBJ1-2 | TRBV2 | TGTGCCAGCAGCGAACAGGGGGCGTGGGGCTACACCTTC | CASSEQGAWGYTF
- | once | TRBJ2-7 | TRBV6-1 | TGTGCCAGCAGTGAACTAGGGACACCCTCCTACGAGCAGTACTTC | CASSELGTPSYEQYF
TRBD1 | - | TRBJ2-5 | TRBV5-1 | TGCGCCAGCAGCATACAGGGGCAAGAGACCCAGTACTTC | CASSIQGQETQYF
TRBD2 | - | TRBJ2-3 | TRBV7-9 | TGTGCCAGCAGCTTAGGAGCGGGAGGGCCAAGACACACAGATACGCAGTATTTT | CASSLGAGGPRHTDTQYF
- | few | TRBJ1-4 | TRBV5-4 | TGTGCCAGCAGCTCGGAGGGTTTCGGGGAAAAACTGTTTTTT | CASSSEGFGEKLFF
TRBD2 | once | TRBJ2-2 | TRBV6-5 | TGTGCCAGCAGTTACTCCCCTAGCGGGAACACCGGGGAGCTGTTTTTT | CASSYSPSGNTGELFF
- | - | TRBJ1-1 | TRBV6-6 | TGTGCCATTTCGCCCCAGGGAACTGAAGCTTTCTTT | CAISPQGTEAFF
TRBD2 | - | TRBJ2-3 | TRBV15 | TGTGCCACCCTGGAGGGCGGGAGGGCCACAGATACGCAGTATTTT | CATLEGGRATDTQYF
TRBD1 | - | TRBJ2-5 | TRBV6-4 | TGTGCCAGCAGTATCGGACAGGGGGAGACCCAGTACTTC | CASSIGQGETQYF
- | once | TRBJ2-7 | TRBV5-1 | TGCGCCAGCAGTTACCAGGATTACGAGCAGTACTTC | CASSYQDYEQYF
- | - | TRBJ1-1 | TRBV27 | TGTGCCAGCGGGCCCCGGGGGTCGGCAGAAGCTTTCTTT | CASGPRGSAEAFF
- | - | TRBJ1-2 | TRBV9 | TGTGCCAGCAGCGGGACAGAGTCATATGGCTACACCTTC | CASSGTESYGYTF
- | - | TRBJ1-5 | TRBV4-1 | TGCGCCAGCAGCCAAGGCCAGGGAGGAAGCAATCAGCCCCAGCATTTT | CASSQGQGGSNQPQHF
- | few | TRBJ1-5 | TRBV19 | TGTGCCAGTAGTATAAAAGGGGGAGATCAGCCCCAGCATTTT | CASSIKGGDQPQHF
TRBD2 | - | TRBJ2-3 | TRBV6-6 | TGTGCCAGCAGTGGACGGGGGCGGGAGGGGACAGATACGCAGTATTTT | CASSGRGREGTDTQYF
TRBD2 | once | TRBJ2-1 | TRBV7-7 | TGTGCTAGCAGCATGAGCGGGAGTTCCTACAATGAGCAGTTCTTC | CASSMSGSSYNEQFF
TRBD2 | few | TRBJ2-3 | TRBV7-3 | TGTGCCAGCAGCCAAGGACTAGCGGGAGGTTCCACAGATACGCAGTATTTT | CASSQGLAGGSTDTQYF
TRBD2 | - | TRBJ2-1 | TRBV7-7 | TGTGCTAGCACCTGGGGTGCTAGCGGGAGTCGGTGCAATGAGCAGTTCTTC | CASTWGASGSRCNEQFF
TRBD1 | - | TRBJ1-1 | TRBV7-2 | TGTGCCAGCAGCTTCCGGACAGGGGGCGGGAGGAACACTGAAGCTTTCTTT | CASSFRTGGGRNTEAFF